The entry below describes one T cell receptor beta chain. This clonotype has only a few counts. Its antigen specificity is not known. Base qualities are not provided; no much larger clone lies one nucleotide away. The sample comes from a study of blood T cells in healthy people across ages (dated by TCRdb to 2013 to 2016). Study-level background: In model experiments, template switching captured roughly one uniquely barcoded TCR beta cDNA molecule for every two T cells. To track age-related changes in TCR beta repertoire diversity, the study relied on deep sequencing normalized with unique cDNA molecular identifiers. For two donors (one aged 18 to 29 and one aged 80 or older), the study analyzed two additional independent replicas of 1 million unique cDNA reads from the same blood draw. Donors were grouped into four age groups: young (average about 15 years), middle-aged (about 40), aged (around 62) and long-lived (roughly 80). Broader findings and caveats from the paper: Observed TCR beta diversity per million T cells fell roughly linearly with age, and a significant reduction was already apparent by age about 38. Estimates of total diversity based on one million sequenced T cells were considered lower bounds and underestimates. Conclusive comparison of naive and antigen-experienced compartments was prevented by the profiling of bulk unsorted PBMCs. Compared with the aged group, the long-lived group had more naive CD4+ T cells, fewer expanded clones and increased TCR diversity, suggesting age selection. Because the CMV infection status of the donors was unknown, age-related changes in expanded clonotypes may potentially have been confounded. Observed TCR beta diversity correlated strongly with the percentage of naive T cells measured by flow cytometry.

From cysteine to phenylalanine, the CDR3 is 16 amino acids long. Only the CDR3 portion is preserved as DNA: 48 bases, with reading frame beginning at the first base. V is reduced by 0 bases and J by 0 bases, leaving a spacing of 9 bases between them. Looking up the germline V gene yields CDR1 SGDLS and CDR2 YYNGEE. Library construction relied on 5' RACE. Sequencing took place on an Illumina HiSeq 2500. A second about 7 to 11 cycle PCR used a sample-barcoded 5' primer and a J-beta primer mix. A template-switch 5' adaptor carrying 12 random nucleotides introduced a unique molecular identifier onto each TCR beta cDNA molecule. Each sample yielded at least 3 million CDR3-containing paired-end reads. First-strand cDNA was synthesized from all RNA with the Mint cDNA synthesis kit, primed by a TRBC-specific oligonucleotide. All cDNA was treated with uracil-DNA glycosylase and then went through a first 18-cycle PCR with the universal primers M1SS and BC2_uni_R. In the authors' own workflow: Normalization of each sample was performed by random selection of 1 million high-quality reads, each carrying a distinct molecular identifier. Instead of being binned into consensus sequences, reads with shared molecular identifiers were discarded. MiTCR, with a Q25 quality threshold and the strictest error-elimination algorithm, was used for CDR3 identification, clonotype clustering and error correction. A nonparametric unseen species model with Euler transformation was used to estimate lower-bound total TCR beta diversity. The raw public data were reprocessed by TCRdb itself: fastp quality trimming at Q25, MiXCR clonotype calling, in-frame beta chains only. Each CDR3 protein gets just one entry, which takes the most common genes and DNA from the rows behind it. It is TCRdb's table, rather than the study itself, that gives the V and J calls and clone size. The sample includes approximately 760,000 distinct CDR3 sequences, with 20% to 30% observed a single time. Roughly a tenth of the sample is held by the ten biggest clonotypes.

Systemically healthy Caucasian individuals from Russia, some 36 in total and aged about 6 to 100 years, were included as donors. Around 10 milliliters of peripheral blood were collected from each donor into EDTA-treated Vacutainer tubes. Ficoll-Paque density-gradient centrifugation was used to isolate PBMCs, with at least 6.5 million per sample. Total RNA was extracted from PBMCs with Trizol reagent, with at least 6 micrograms obtained per sample. The percentages of naive CD45RAhigh/CD27high T cells were determined by flow cytometry on a PBMC aliquot from every donor. The sample was also linked to a second study, of T cells of mothers and their children. As described in the second report: The donors were nine systemically healthy Caucasian individuals, made up of three mothers and their six children. cDNA synthesis used all of the extracted RNA, with approximately 1.4 ug of RNA in each 15 ul reaction. In the second PCR, the M1S primer introduced both the sample barcodes and 2-4 random nucleotides. Over 9.5 million TCR beta CDR3 reads were obtained for each mother, and 3 million to 3.5 million reads were obtained for each child. In both related and unrelated pairs, thymic selection shapes the output of TCR recombination in a similar way, with inherited differences having only a minor effect. Related mother-child pairs always showed normalized repertoire overlap that was slightly higher than in unrelated mother-child pairs, though the difference was never significant. With a sensitivity of about 100 clones per million clonotypes, no persistent microchimeric T cell clones were detected. To look for features that set related mother-child pairs apart from unrelated individuals, the researchers ran deep NGS to compare the TCR beta repertoires of mothers and children. Mothers averaged approximately 41 +/- 4 years of age and children averaged around 10 +/- 4 years. After adapters were ligated using NEBNext reagents, the libraries underwent 100+100 nt paired-end sequencing on an Illumina HiSeq 2000. To prevent cross-contamination, the mother and child libraries were prepared one month apart and sequenced in separate runs. For each donor, somewhere between about 450,000 and 2,100,000 distinct TCR beta clonotypes were identified. Naive TCR beta clonotypes were estimated from low-frequency clonotypes matched to each donor's FACS-determined naive share, without sorting.

The receptor's source is a boy aged 5-17 years in good health. Material for sequencing was blood. The rearrangement joined TRBV9 to TRBJ2-2; the D gene is possibly TRBD2, with 6 bases matching. The bases are TGTGCCAGCAGCGTAGGTCCGGGGGCGAACACCGGGGAGCTGTTTTTT. Its translation reads: CASSVGPGANTGELFF.